The 14 T cell receptor beta chains listed next were all sequenced from one sample in a study of response to subunit inactivated influenza vaccine. MiXCR was run by TCRdb on the RT-PCR reads, yielding one entry per CDR3 protein. The data show 650,000 to 800,000 distinct CDR3 sequences, approximately 15% seen once. The input for sequencing was PBMCs from blood, taken around two weeks before vaccination. The receptors were sampled from a man aged 45-60 years who received an inactivated influenza vaccine.

This clonotype was counted a few times. This chain uses TRBV20-1 with TRBJ2-2; TRBD2 is a possible D gene (5 bases). CDR1 and CDR2 from the germline V gene are DFQATT and SNEGSKA (reference sequence). The CDR3 contains 14 residues. Trimming shortened V by 5 bases and J by 8 bases, and 18 bases separated the two germline ends. The CDR3 sequence is CSAFGTSGSGELFF. CDR3 coding DNA: TGCAGTGCTTTCGGAACCAGCGGTTCAGGGGAGCTGTTTTTT.

Only a few counts were recorded for this clonotype. The chain couples TRBV6-1 to TRBJ2-1; D gene uncertain. V dropped 7 bases and J dropped 6 bases, with 16 bases sitting between them. In germline, CDR1 is MNHNS, CDR2 SASEGT. The CDR3 spans 14 residues. The CDR3 is CASTPTRWSNEQFF. In nucleotides, the CDR3 is TGTGCCAGCACCCCTACGCGTTGGTCCAATGAGCAGTTCTTC.

Comment on this clonotype: An end of the junction does not agree with germline; a read error may underlie this. The chain employs TRBV7-8 and TRBJ2-7; perhaps TRBD2 as D (9 bases). Germline V gene sequence: CDR1 SGHVS, CDR2 FQNEAQ. The CDR3 has 16 residues. The CDR3 region is CASSSTGGLASFEQYF. The CDR3 bases are TGTGCCAGCAGCTCTACAGGGGGACTAGCTTCCTTCGAGCAGTACTTC.

The J gene is TRBJ2-7, the V gene TRBV4-2; D uncertain. Trimming left V 0 bases short and J 2 bases short, with 11 bases between. This CDR3 is built from 15 residues. Germline CDR1 is LGHNA and CDR2 is YNFKEQ. CDR3 region: CASSQDMAKTYEQYF. CDR3 sequence (DNA): TGTGCCAGCAGCCAAGATATGGCGAAGACCTACGAGCAGTACTTC.

This clonotype showed up just a few times. The chain is built from TRBV27 and TRBJ2-5; 9 nucleotides align to TRBD1. The CDR3 extends over 15 amino acids. Germline loops: CDR1 MNHEY, CDR2 SMNVEV (reference sequence). The V and J ends lost 1 base and 4 bases, in that order; junction bases with no gene match: 4. The CDR3 region is CASSLWGQGRETQYF. CDR3 sequence (DNA): TGTGCCAGCAGTTTATGGGGACAGGGTCGAGAGACCCAGTACTTC.

This clonotype was detected a few times. V gene TRBV25-1 combines with J gene TRBJ1-2, with unresolved D. From germline, CDR1 is MGHDK and CDR2 SYGVNS. CDR3 size: 18 residues. The ends were cut back, 0 bases at V and 4 bases at J, with 21 bases in the middle. CDR3 nucleotides: TGTGCCAGCAGTGAATATTATAGTTCCACTTGGGATTTCTATGGCTACACCTTC. Translation gives CASSEYYSSTWDFYGYTF.

In its sample, this clonotype was seen many times. CDR3 loop: CASSQGAGVLEQYF. The CDR3 DNA reads as TGCGCCAGCAGCCAAGGGGCAGGGGTTCTTGAGCAGTACTTC. V gene TRBV4-1 combines with J gene TRBJ2-7, with D possibly being TRBD1 (6 bases). CDR3 size: 14 residues. The germline V gene has CDR1 MGHRA and CDR2 YSYEKL. V lost 1 base, J lost 7 bases, and 14 bases lay in between.

This clonotype was recorded a few times. The rearrangement uses TRBV20-1 and TRBJ2-5; D not resolved. Germline lookup yields CDR1 DFQATT and CDR2 SNEGSKA (reference sequence). The CDR3 totals 14 residues. V was pared by 1 base and J by 1 base, with 10 bases between. CDR3 nucleotide sequence: TGCAGTGCTAGAGCGGACGCGGTCCAAGAGACCCAGTACTTC. Amino acid sequence: CSARADAVQETQYF.

This clonotype was recorded at least ten times. The chain employs TRBV28 and TRBJ2-1; no clear D gene. Germline CDR1 and CDR2: MDHEN and SYDVKM. The CDR3 has 10 amino acids. The V and J ends lost 7 bases and 15 bases respectively, with 13 bases between them. The DNA of the CDR3 is TGTGCCAGCATCGTACCCCGGCGGTTCTTC. Protein product: CASIVPRRFF.

This chain's CDR3 is CASSVNRGLNEQYF. CDR3 in DNA: TGCGCCAGCAGTGTAAACAGGGGGCTCAACGAGCAGTACTTC. The chain combines TRBV10-1 with TRBJ2-7, with 9 bases identical to TRBD1. The CDR3 is made up of 14 amino acids. The germline CDR1 and CDR2 sequences are WNHNN and SYGVQD (reference sequence). V lost 4 bases to trimming and J lost 5 bases; unmatched junction nucleotides: 6.

The V call is TRBV4-1, the J call TRBJ2-3; maybe TRBD2 (6 bases). The V gene lost 2 bases and the J gene lost 5 bases, with 14 bases spanning the gap. There are 15 residues in the CDR3. The germline CDR1 and CDR2 sequences are MGHRA and YSYEKL. In DNA, the CDR3 is TGCGCCAGCAGCCAAAGGGACTCTCCTATAGATACGCAGTATTTT. This codes for CASSQRDSPIDTQYF.

The chain carries TRBV25-1 and TRBJ1-3; D not resolved. Trimming took 4 bases from V and 0 from J, leaving 7 bases between them. CDR3 length equals 14 residues. Germline assignment: CDR1 MGHDK and CDR2 SYGVNS. The CDR3 sequence: CASSGVNSGNTIYF. CDR3 DNA: TGTGCCAGCAGTGGGGTGAACTCTGGAAACACCATATATTTT.

This clonotype has just a few counts. The chain combines TRBV7-6 with TRBJ2-3; unclear D gene. Germline V gives CDR1 SGHVS, CDR2 FNYEAQ. V was cut by 1 base and J by 6 bases, with 11 bases left in between. This CDR3 has 14 amino acids. The CDR3: CASSLEALYDTQYF. CDR3 nucleotides: TGTGCCAGCAGCTTAGAGGCCCTGTACGATACGCAGTATTTT.

This clonotype was observed a few times. The CDR3 DNA reads TGTGCCAGCAGTTACGGGGGGGACTACGAGCAGTACTTC. Translating gives CASSYGGDYEQYF. The J gene is TRBJ2-7, the V gene TRBV6-2 or TRBV6-3, with 7 bases matching TRBD2. Germline CDR1 MNHEY, CDR2 SVGEGT. There are 13 residues in the CDR3. V trimming: 2 bases; J trimming: 3 bases; junction bases outside the gene matches: 1.